The 12 T cell receptor beta chains below come from one sample, sequenced in a study of identical twins. Via MiXCR, TCRdb re-called the 5' RACE reads, giving one row per CDR3 protein. The sample contains fewer than 650,000 distinct CDR3 sequences, approximately 9.6% of which appear only once. This same sample was also taken into another study, of yellow fever vaccine responses in identical twins.

The sample was PBMCs. These receptors all come from a woman aged 18-29 years in good health.

This clonotype has more than one count but fewer than ten. The chain joins TRBV27 to TRBJ2-7; the match to TRBD2 covers 12 bases. Germline lookup yields CDR1 MNHEY and CDR2 SMNVEV (reference sequence). V gave up 7 bases and J gave up 3 bases; unmatched junction bases: 10. CDR3 size: 16 residues. The DNA of the CDR3 is TGTGCCAGCAAGCCCCCCAGGGGACTAGCGGGCTACGAGCAGTACTTC. This encodes CASKPPRGLAGYEQYF.

This clonotype has more than one count but fewer than ten. For the CDR3, the DNA is TGTGCCAGCAGTTACATTCAGTACGAGCAGTACTTC. It codes for CASSYIQYEQYF. The chain is built from TRBV6-2 or TRBV6-3 and TRBJ2-7; D is unclear. The CDR3 totals 12 residues. V was trimmed by 2 bases and J by 4 bases, leaving 6 bases between them. CDR1 and CDR2 from the germline V gene are MNHEY and SVGEGT.

There are a few counts of this clonotype. The chain uses TRBV10-3 and TRBJ2-1, with D tentatively TRBD2 (5 bases). The V gene's germline CDR1 is ENHRY and CDR2 SYGVKD. The CDR3 totals 15 residues. V lost 8 bases and J 0 bases, leaving 14 bases between the germline ends. CDR3 sequence: CAIGNGVSSYNEQFF. Written as DNA, the CDR3 is TGTGCCATCGGCAACGGGGTTAGCTCCTACAATGAGCAGTTCTTC.

This clonotype turned up a few times. The chain links TRBV6-6 to TRBJ2-3; D call uncertain. The CDR3 has 15 amino acids. The germline CDR1 and CDR2 sequences are MNHNY and SVGAGI (reference sequence). V lost 2 bases, J lost 2 bases, and 11 bases lay in between. The CDR3 sequence: CASSYDRPDTDTQYF. In DNA form, the CDR3 reads TGTGCCAGCAGTTACGATCGGCCCGACACAGATACGCAGTATTTT.

The chain joins TRBV29-1 to TRBJ2-1; D perhaps matches TRBD1 (6 bases). Trimming removed 6 bases from V and 0 bases from J, with 15 bases in between. Germline loops: CDR1 SQVTM, CDR2 ANQGSEA. The CDR3 sequence is 15 residues long. The CDR3 sequence: CSVTATGVSYNEQFF. The CDR3 bases are TGCAGCGTGACCGCGACAGGTGTCTCCTACAATGAGCAGTTCTTC.

This clonotype was counted between two and nine times. The chain joins TRBV5-1 to TRBJ2-3; 9 bases are shared with TRBD1. The CDR3 covers 14 residues. Germline values: CDR1 SGHRS, CDR2 YFSETQ. V dropped 5 bases and J dropped 6; count of bases not matched to a gene: 7. CDR3 loop: CASRRDRETDTQYF. Here the CDR3 DNA reads TGCGCCAGCAGACGGGACAGGGAAACGGATACGCAGTATTTT.

This chain uses TRBV5-1 with TRBJ2-7; perhaps TRBD2 as D (6 bases). V lost 4 bases and J lost 5, with 19 bases in between. CDR1 is SGHRS and CDR2 is YFSETQ in the germline V gene. The CDR3 sequence is 15 residues long. The CDR3 protein is CASSQSGGNFNEQYF. CDR3 in DNA: TGCGCCAGCAGCCAGTCAGGCGGGAATTTCAACGAGCAGTACTTC.

This clonotype was seen at least ten times. The chain couples TRBV29-1 to TRBJ2-2; D uncertain. V was shortened by 5 bases and J by 7 bases, with 5 bases between the two germline ends. This CDR3 spans 10 amino acids. Germline CDR1 is SQVTM and CDR2 is ANQGSEA. The chain's CDR3 is CSVLDGELFF. CDR3 sequence (DNA): TGCAGCGTTCTCGACGGGGAGCTGTTTTTT.

This clonotype occurred many times. The CDR3 bases are TGTGCCAGCAGCTTTTCTCACGCGAACACCGGGGAGCTGTTTTTT. This encodes CASSFSHANTGELFF. The V and J genes are TRBV5-5 and TRBJ2-2; D is unclear. Trimming stripped 2 bases from V and 0 bases from J, with 8 bases between. CDR1 SGHKS and CDR2 YYEKEE come from the germline V gene (reference sequence). The CDR3 loop spans 15 amino acids.

This chain connects TRBV5-1 to TRBJ2-1, with D perhaps matching TRBD2 (6 bases). CDR1 SGHRS and CDR2 YFSETQ come from the germline V gene. CDR3 size: 15 residues. The V end lost 4 bases, the J end lost 8 bases, and 19 bases lay between the germline ends. This CDR3 is CASSLRTGGVDEQFF. CDR3 bases: TGCGCCAGCAGCCTTCGGACCGGCGGGGTTGATGAGCAGTTCTTC.

This chain links TRBV2 with TRBJ2-7, with 10 bases lining up with TRBD1. CDR1 is SNHLY and CDR2 is FYNNEI in the germline V gene. V dropped 2 bases and J dropped 7; count of bases not matched to a gene: 8. The CDR3 extends over 15 amino acids. CDR3 in DNA: TGTGCCAGCAGTGAAAGGGACAGGGGTTGGCAAGAGCAGTACTTC. Translated: CASSERDRGWQEQYF.

There are many counts of this clonotype. The chain uses TRBV12-3 or TRBV12-4 and TRBJ2-3; D is undetermined. The CDR3 totals 12 residues. V lost 1 base and J lost 10, with 9 bases in between. The CDR3 loop reads CASSLDSVSQYF. In nucleotides, the CDR3 is TGTGCCAGCAGTTTAGACAGCGTTTCGCAGTATTTT.